One and the same sample provided the 24 T cell receptor beta chains below, sequenced in a study of naive and memory T cell subsets. Ligated cDNA underwent four rounds of PCR with nested alpha and beta constant region primers and SP2. One entry per CDR3 protein results from TCRdb running MiXCR on the 5' RACE reads. The sample consists of over 45,000 distinct CDR3 sequences, 4.7% of them appearing once. An oligonucleotide containing a UMI was ligated to the 3' end of TCR cDNA. Receptor source: a female donor in good health.

At least ten counts were recorded for this clonotype. This chain connects TRBV5-1 to TRBJ2-3; no clear D. Germline-derived CDR1 and CDR2 are SGHRS and YFSETQ. The CDR3 consists of 13 residues. The V gene lost 4 bases and the J gene lost 5 bases, with 11 bases spanning the gap. The CDR3 DNA is TGCGCCAGCAGCACCGGACCGAAAGATACGCAGTATTTT. Protein: CASSTGPKDTQYF.

This clonotype was seen at least ten times. The rearrangement uses TRBV13 and TRBJ2-2; TRBD2 aligns across 7 bases. This CDR3 region has 15 residues. Germline assignment: CDR1 PRHDT and CDR2 FYEKMQ (reference sequence). Germline trimming cut 7 bases from V and 1 base from J; bases unmatched to any gene: 6. CDR3 region: CASIGLAENTGELFF. The CDR3 DNA reads as TGTGCCAGCATTGGGCTAGCGGAGAACACCGGGGAGCTGTTTTTT.

This clonotype was recorded at least ten times. V gene TRBV28 combines with J gene TRBJ2-1, with 8 bases lining up with TRBD2. The CDR3 consists of 17 residues. Germline V gene data show CDR1 as MDHEN and CDR2 as SYDVKM. The J segment lost 4 bases and the V segment lost 3 bases, leaving 11 bases of the junction unmatched. CDR3 residues: CASSFSKRERGYNEQFF. CDR3 sequence (DNA): TGTGCCAGCAGTTTTTCCAAGCGGGAGAGGGGGTACAATGAGCAGTTCTTC. Full variable domain (remainder filled in from reference TRBV28 and TRBJ2-1): DVKVTQSSRYLVKRTGEKVFLECVQDMDHENMFWYRQDPGLGLRLIYFSYDVKMKEKGDIPEGYSVSREKKERFSLILESASTNQTSMYLCASSFSKRERGYNEQFFGPGTRLTVL.

This clonotype was observed many times. The DNA is omitted, as the CDR3 cannot be located on it reliably, and the CDR3 follows TCRdb's listing. The J gene is TRBJ2-1, the V gene TRBV12-3 or TRBV12-4; the D call in the table, TRBD1, was not verified against the DNA. Ends included, the CDR3 has 13 residues. The CDR3 reads CASSFVGGGTPFF.

This clonotype was observed many times. CDR3 nucleotide sequence: TGTGCCAGCAGCTTGGCCTCACGTTCAAACATTCAGTACTTC. Protein product: CASSLASRSNIQYF. This chain links TRBV5-6 with TRBJ2-4; D is uncertain. The length of the CDR3 is 14 residues. Germline V gene sequence: CDR1 SGHDT, CDR2 YYEEEE. The V end was cut by 0 bases, the J end by 6 bases, with 10 bases between.

This clonotype was detected a few times. The V and J genes are TRBV10-3 and TRBJ2-1; the match to TRBD2 covers 11 bases. Germline V gene lookup returns CDR1 ENHRY and CDR2 SYGVKD. Losses at the gene ends were 0 bases for V and 7 bases for J; bases not matched to a gene: 2. This CDR3 is built from 15 residues. This CDR3 reads CAISESTSGMNEQFF. In DNA form, the CDR3 reads TGTGCCATCAGTGAGTCGACTAGCGGGATGAATGAGCAGTTCTTC.

This clonotype turned up a few times. The V gene is TRBV19, the J gene TRBJ2-1; 7 bases fit TRBD2. CDR3 length: 17 residues. Germline values: CDR1 LNHDA, CDR2 SQIVND (reference sequence). Trimming removed 1 base from V and 5 bases from J; junction bases left unmatched: 11. Written as DNA, the CDR3 is TGTGCCAGTAGTATAGTGCCAGGGAGGGCCAGGAACAATGAGCAGTTCTTC. It specifies CASSIVPGRARNNEQFF. The variable domain in full, with the rest retrieved from reference TRBV19 and TRBJ2-1, is DGGITQSPKYLFRKEGQNVTLSCEQNLNHDAMYWYRQDPGQGLRLIYYSQIVNDFQKGDIAEGYSVSREKKESFPLTVTSAQKNPTAFYLCASSIVPGRARNNEQFFGPGTRLTVL.

This clonotype was detected only a few times. One end of the junction varies from germline; a read error may be responsible. The rearrangement links TRBV29-1 to TRBJ1-2; 8 positions agree with TRBD1. Germline V lookup: CDR1 SQVTM, CDR2 ANQGSEA. The CDR3 spans 14 residues. The CDR3 loop is CSVAGDRFNYGDTF. CDR3 DNA: TGCAGCGTTGCAGGGGACAGGTTTAACTATGGCGACACCTTC.

This clonotype was picked up many times. The chain employs TRBV18 and TRBJ1-1, with D perhaps matching TRBD1 (5 bases). The CDR3 has 16 residues. Germline CDR1 KGHSH, CDR2 LQKENI. Trimming left V 2 bases short and J 3 bases short, with 16 bases between. The CDR3 nucleotides are TGTGCCAGCTCACCATCTTTAGCAGGGTTGGACACTGAAGCTTTCTTT. This encodes CASSPSLAGLDTEAFF.

A word on this clonotype: This may come from a read error, since a much larger clone is one base off. The chain carries TRBV5-8 and TRBJ2-3, with D possibly being TRBD1 (6 bases). The CDR3 sequence is 15 residues long. Trimming shortened V by 4 bases and J by 5 bases, and 17 bases separated the two germline ends. Looked up from germline, CDR1 is SGHTS and CDR2 is YDEGEE. DNA of the CDR3: TGTGCCAGCAGCGGTTCAGGGGTTGATGGAGATACGCAGTATTTT. Amino acid sequence: CASSGSGVDGDTQYF. Using reference TRBV5-8 and TRBJ2-3 for the parts outside the CDR3, the full variable domain is EAGVTQSPTHLIKTRGQQATLRCSPISGHTSVYWYQQALGLGLQFLLWYDEGEERNRGNFPPRFSGRQFPNYSSELNVNALELEDSALYLCASSGSGVDGDTQYFGPGTRLTVL.

The CDR3 bases are TGCGCCAGCAGCCGCGACCCTAGCGGGAGGGGGGAGCAGTACTTC. This gives the protein CASSRDPSGRGEQYF. The chain is built from TRBV4-1 and TRBJ2-7; 12 bases line up with TRBD2. The V and J ends lost 4 bases and 7 bases, in that order; junction bases with no gene match: 8. Germline V gene sequence: CDR1 MGHRA, CDR2 YSYEKL. The CDR3 has 15 amino acids.

The chain is built from TRBV29-1 and TRBJ2-7; maybe TRBD1 (6 bases). Trimming took 4 bases from V and 4 from J, leaving 14 bases between them. The CDR3 consists of 13 residues. Germline loops: CDR1 SQVTM, CDR2 ANQGSEA. The CDR3 region is CSVVGNRAYEQYF. The CDR3 DNA reads as TGCAGCGTTGTCGGGAACAGGGCGTACGAGCAGTACTTC.

Many counts were recorded for this clonotype. The genes are TRBV5-8 and TRBJ1-2; the match to TRBD1 covers 8 bases. Germline V gene sequence: CDR1 SGHTS, CDR2 YDEGEE. V trimming: 2 bases; J trimming: 8 bases; junction bases outside the gene matches: 8. This CDR3 spans 14 amino acids. The chain's CDR3 is CASSFRETGGGYTF. DNA of the CDR3: TGTGCCAGCAGCTTCAGAGAAACAGGGGGAGGCTACACCTTC.

A few counts support this clonotype. The rearrangement joins TRBV13 to TRBJ1-5; possibly TRBD1 for D (6 bases). In germline, CDR1 is PRHDT, CDR2 FYEKMQ (reference sequence). This CDR3 is built from 15 residues. Deletions cut 4 bases from V and 2 bases from J, with 12 bases between. CDR3 nucleotides: TGTGCCAGCAGCTACCACAGGGAGGGCAATCAGCCCCAGCATTTT. Amino acid sequence: CASSYHREGNQPQHF.

This clonotype has a count of ten or more. The gene calls are TRBV20-1 and TRBJ1-6; no definite D call. Germline V CDR1 and CDR2: DFQATT, SNEGSKA (reference sequence). Trimming pared 5 bases from V and 1 base from J, leaving 12 bases between. This CDR3 is built from 15 residues. The CDR3 spells CSAGNGRSYNSPLHF. The CDR3, as DNA: TGCAGTGCTGGTAACGGGAGGTCCTATAATTCACCCCTCCACTTT.

This clonotype was seen at least ten times. J is TRBJ2-5 and V is TRBV12-3 or TRBV12-4; TRBD1 might be the D (6 bases). The CDR3 runs to 15 residues. The V and J ends lost 6 bases and 5 bases respectively, with 19 bases between them. The CDR3 region is CASRPFQGSGETQYF. The CDR3 region has the DNA TGTGCCAGCAGGCCCTTTCAGGGGTCGGGGGAGACCCAGTACTTC.

Ten or more counts support this clonotype. The chain links TRBV5-1 to TRBJ1-2; D not resolved. Germline CDR1 is SGHRS and CDR2 is YFSETQ. The CDR3 runs to 11 residues. V was shortened by 7 bases and J by 8 bases, with 12 bases between the two germline ends. The CDR3 coding sequence is TGCGCCAGCGCACATCCGGGAGGCTACACCTTC. It encodes CASAHPGGYTF.

This clonotype came up many times. This chain joins TRBV29-1 and TRBJ2-1; D is possibly TRBD2 (6 bases). The V end lost 7 bases, the J end lost 15 bases, and 22 bases lay between the germline ends. The CDR3 totals 12 residues. Germline V gives CDR1 SQVTM, CDR2 ANQGSEA. The CDR3 region is CSANTGVPWLFF. For the CDR3, the DNA is TGCAGCGCCAACACGGGAGTCCCATGGCTGTTCTTC.

This clonotype was counted at least ten times. This chain links TRBV28 with TRBJ2-5; 7 nucleotides line up with TRBD1. J was trimmed by 6 bases and V by 6 bases; bases with no gene match: 19. This CDR3 spans 17 amino acids. CDR1 is MDHEN and CDR2 is SYDVKM in the germline V gene. For the CDR3, the DNA is TGTGCCAGCAGCCCGGGAAGGAGACAGGGTAAAGCGAAGACCCAGTACTTC. It translates to CASSPGRRQGKAKTQYF.

This clonotype was picked up many times. The chain uses TRBV28 and TRBJ2-5; TRBD1 matches at 12 bases. J lost 5 bases, V lost 3 bases, and 13 bases had no gene match. From germline, CDR1 is MDHEN and CDR2 SYDVKM. The CDR3 consists of 18 residues. CDR3 protein: CASSFPSSGTGGLETQYF. The CDR3 DNA reads TGTGCCAGCAGTTTCCCGTCCTCCGGGACAGGGGGCTTGGAGACCCAGTACTTC.

This clonotype was counted many times. The rearrangement joins TRBV3-1 to TRBJ2-2; D unclear. In germline, CDR1 is LGHDT, CDR2 YNNKEL (reference sequence). This CDR3 has 17 amino acids. V lost 4 bases, J lost 0 bases, and 15 bases lay in between. The CDR3 DNA sequence: TGTGCCAGCAGCCCAAGACGAACAACCACGAACACCGGGGAGCTGTTTTTT. Protein product: CASSPRRTTTNTGELFF.

This clonotype was detected ten times or more. The chain joins TRBV5-1 to TRBJ2-1; 7 bases fit TRBD2. After removal of 0 bases from V and 0 bases from J, the junction contained 6 bases not matched to a gene. CDR1 and CDR2 from the germline V gene are SGHRS and YFSETQ. There are 17 residues in the CDR3. Here the CDR3 reads CASSLDVGGSSYNEQFF. The CDR3 bases are TGCGCCAGCAGCTTGGACGTGGGAGGGAGCTCCTACAATGAGCAGTTCTTC.

This clonotype was picked up many times. V is TRBV5-1 and J is TRBJ2-1, with TRBD2 matching over 7 bases. CDR1 is SGHRS and CDR2 is YFSETQ in the germline V gene. There are 14 residues in the CDR3. The trim removed 4 bases at V and 7 bases at J, leaving 8 bases unmatched. As DNA, the CDR3 is TGCGCCAGCAGCGGGGGGGGTAGCGGGAATGAGCAGTTCTTC. Protein product: CASSGGGSGNEQFF.

This clonotype showed up many times. The chain has TRBV7-2 and TRBJ2-3; D unresolved. Trimming shortened V by 7 bases and J by 5 bases, and 7 bases separated the two germline ends. This CDR3 comprises 11 residues. CDR1 and CDR2 from the germline V gene are SGHTA and FQGNSA. The CDR3: CASTSGDTQYF. The CDR3 nucleotides read TGTGCCAGCACTTCAGGAGATACGCAGTATTTT.